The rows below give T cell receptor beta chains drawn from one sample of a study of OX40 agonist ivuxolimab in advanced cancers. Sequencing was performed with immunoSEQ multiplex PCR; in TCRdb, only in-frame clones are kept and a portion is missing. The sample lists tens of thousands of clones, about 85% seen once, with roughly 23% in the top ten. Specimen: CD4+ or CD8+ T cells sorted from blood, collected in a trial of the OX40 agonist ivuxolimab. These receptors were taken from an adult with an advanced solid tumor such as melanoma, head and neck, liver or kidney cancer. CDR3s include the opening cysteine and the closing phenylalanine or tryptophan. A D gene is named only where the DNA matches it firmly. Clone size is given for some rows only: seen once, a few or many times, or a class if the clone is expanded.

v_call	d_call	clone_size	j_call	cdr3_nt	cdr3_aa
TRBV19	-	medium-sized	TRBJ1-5	TGTGCCAGTACGACCTATGGGGGAAGCAATCAGCCCCAGCATTTT	CASTTYGGSNQPQHF
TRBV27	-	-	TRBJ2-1	TGTGCCAGCAGTTCCCCGACACCTGAATTTTACAATGAGCAGTTCTTC	CASSSPTPEFYNEQFF
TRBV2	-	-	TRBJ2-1	TGTGCCAGCAGTGAAAATAGCAATGAGCAGTTCTTC	CASSENSNEQFF
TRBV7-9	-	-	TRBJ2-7	TGTGCCAGCAGCTTTAGTGGTCTAGCGACCTACGAGCAGTACTTC	CASSFSGLATYEQYF
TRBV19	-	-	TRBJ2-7	TGTGCCAGTAGTTACCAGCGGGAGCAGTACTTC	CASSYQREQYF
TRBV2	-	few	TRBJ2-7	TGTGCCAGCAGTGTCAGTTTAGCCGCCGCTCACGAGCAGTACTTC	CASSVSLAAAHEQYF
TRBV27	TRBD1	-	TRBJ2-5	TGTGCCAGCAGTTTGGGGCAGGGGGCCTGGGAGACCCAGTACTTC	CASSLGQGAWETQYF
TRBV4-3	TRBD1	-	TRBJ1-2	TGCGCCAGCAGCCAAGGACAGGGAGGCTATGGCTACACCTTC	CASSQGQGGYGYTF
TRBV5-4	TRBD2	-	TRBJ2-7	TGCGCCAGCAGCCAAGATATCGAGCGGGGGGCCTACGAGCAGTACTTC	CASSQDIERGAYEQYF
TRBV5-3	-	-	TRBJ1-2	TGTGCCAGCAGCTCCGCGGACAATTTTAACTATGGCTACACCTTC	CASSSADNFNYGYTF
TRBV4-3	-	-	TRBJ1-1	TGCGCCAGCAGCCAAGATGGGTTGGGCGGAGACACTGAAGCTTTCTTT	CASSQDGLGGDTEAFF
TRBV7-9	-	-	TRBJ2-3	TGTGCCAGCACCCGAGGGGGGGGTAGCACAGATACGCAGTATTTT	CASTRGGGSTDTQYF
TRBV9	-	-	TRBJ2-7	TGTGCCAGCAGCCCGACAGGCTTTAGCTCCTACGAGCAGTACTTC	CASSPTGFSSYEQYF
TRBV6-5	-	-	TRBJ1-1	TGTGCCAGCAGTTATCGAGGGGGGACTGAAGCTTTCTTT	CASSYRGGTEAFF
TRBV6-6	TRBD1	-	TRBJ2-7	TGTGCCAGCAGTCCGACAGGGGGCTACGAGCAGTACTTC	CASSPTGGYEQYF
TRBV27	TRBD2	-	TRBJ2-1	TGTGCCAGCAGTCAAACTAGCGGGCTCTACAATGAGCAGTTCTTC	CASSQTSGLYNEQFF
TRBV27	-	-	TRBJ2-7	TGTGCCAGCGGGGTAGGGACCCTCGGCGAGCAGTACTTC	CASGVGTLGEQYF
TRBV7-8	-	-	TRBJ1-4	TGTGCCAGCAGCCACTGGGGGGGGGAAAATGAAAAACTGTTTTTT	CASSHWGGENEKLFF
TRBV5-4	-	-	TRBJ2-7	TGTGCCAGCAGCGGGTCGAGCAGCGAGCAGTACTTC	CASSGSSSEQYF
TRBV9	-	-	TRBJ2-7	TGTGCCAGCAGCGCGACGGATTCTCCCTACGAGCAGTACTTC	CASSATDSPYEQYF
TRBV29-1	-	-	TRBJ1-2	TGCAGCGTTAATCTGGGGACGGTGAACTATGGCTACACCTTC	CSVNLGTVNYGYTF
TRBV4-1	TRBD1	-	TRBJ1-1	TGCGCCAGCAGCCAACTGGACAGGGAGGGGACTGAAGCTTTCTTT	CASSQLDREGTEAFF
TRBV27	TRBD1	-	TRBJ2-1	TGTGCCAGCACCTGGACAGGGAATTCGGCGAATGAGCAGTTCTTC	CASTWTGNSANEQFF
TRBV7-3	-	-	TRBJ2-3	TGTGCCAGCAGCTTATCCATCTCACGCACAGATACGCAGTATTTT	CASSLSISRTDTQYF
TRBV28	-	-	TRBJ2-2	TGTGCCAGCAGTTACCCCCCCAGGGGCGCGGACACCGGGGAGCTGTTTTTT	CASSYPPRGADTGELFF
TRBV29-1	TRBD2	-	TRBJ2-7	TGCAGCGTTGGGGGGGGCTCCTACGAGCAGTACTTC	CSVGGGSYEQYF
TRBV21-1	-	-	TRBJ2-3	TGTGCCGGGCCGGGGACTAGTCTAGTAGATACGCAGTATTTT	CAGPGTSLVDTQYF
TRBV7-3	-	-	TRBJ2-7	TGTGCCAGCAGCTTAACGGGGTCGACCGAGCAGTACTTC	CASSLTGSTEQYF
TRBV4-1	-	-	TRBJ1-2	TGCGCCAGCAGCCAAGACCCCACGACAGACTATGGCTACACCTTC	CASSQDPTTDYGYTF
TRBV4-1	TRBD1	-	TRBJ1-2	TGCGCCAGCAGCCCTGACAGGGGTACGGGAGGCTACACCTTC	CASSPDRGTGGYTF
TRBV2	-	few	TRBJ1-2	TGTGCCAGCACCGAAGAGGGAGGGCGGGACTATGGCTACACCTTC	CASTEEGGRDYGYTF
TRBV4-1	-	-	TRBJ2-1	TGCGCCAGCAGCCAACCTATGGGGTCCTACAATGAGCAGTTCTTC	CASSQPMGSYNEQFF
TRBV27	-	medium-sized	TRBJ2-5	TGTGCCAGCAGTCCGGGGGGCCGACAAGAGACCCAGTACTTC	CASSPGGRQETQYF
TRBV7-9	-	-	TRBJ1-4	TGTGCCAGCAGCTTCCCGGGACGAGTAGAAAAACTGTTTTTT	CASSFPGRVEKLFF
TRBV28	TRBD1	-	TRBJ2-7	TGTGCCAGCAGCCCTCATCTAGGGACAGGGGCCAACGAGCAGTACTTC	CASSPHLGTGANEQYF
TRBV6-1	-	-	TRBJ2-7	TGTGCCAGCAGTGAAGGAGGAGCCTACGAGCAGTACTTC	CASSEGGAYEQYF
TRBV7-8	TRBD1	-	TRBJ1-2	TGTGCCAGCAGCTTAGAACGGACAGGGAGCTATGGCTACACCTTC	CASSLERTGSYGYTF